Below, 21 T cell receptor beta chains from the same sample are listed, as sequenced in a study of spatial heterogeneity in lung cancer (dated by TCRdb to 2018 to 2020). The library came from 5' RACE. TCRdb lists the instrument as NextSeq 500. The public reads were run again by TCRdb, first through fastp at Q25 and then through MiXCR, and only productive beta chains were kept. CDR3 protein sequences are deduplicated, and each keeps its most common genes and DNA. The sample has around 11,000 distinct CDR3 sequences on record, around 4% of them singletons. The top ten clones comprise roughly 8% of the sample. The sample's time point label, in plain terms: sample taken at primary tumor resection. For TCR sequencing, whole RNA was extracted from tumor and nontumor lung tissue, or from cryopreserved PBMC samples, and no cell sorting was done. The sample was normal lung tissue next to the tumor, taken at surgery. The source of these receptors is a male donor with early-stage non-small cell lung cancer.

In its sample, this clonotype is medium-sized. The library was prepared for alpha chains; this beta chain is a stray read, so its frequency means little. The chain employs TRBV20-1 and TRBJ1-2, with 8 nucleotides matching TRBD1. CDR3 size: 10 residues. The V gene's germline CDR1 is DFQATT and CDR2 SNEGSKA (reference sequence). The junction had 3 bases not matched to a gene; V was cut back by 7 bases and J by 8 bases. The CDR3 DNA sequence: TGCAGTGTACAGGGGGTCGGCTACACCTTC. Translation: CSVQGVGYTF.

This clonotype was seen at least ten times. This beta chain was picked up by a library intended for alpha chains and is off target, so its count carries little meaning. The chain has TRBV27 and TRBJ2-2; 9 nucleotides agree with TRBD1. Germline V CDR1 and CDR2: MNHEY, SMNVEV (reference sequence). The CDR3 extends over 14 amino acids. V gave up 3 bases and J gave up 6 bases; unmatched junction bases: 2. DNA of the CDR3: TGTGCCAGCAGTTTCACAGGGGGCTCCGGGGAGCTGTTTTTT. Residues: CASSFTGGSGELFF.

This clonotype has just a few counts. This beta chain came through as a stray read in a library set up for alpha chains, and its size says little. The chain has TRBV7-9 and TRBJ2-7, with 7 bases that match TRBD1. Germline V gene sequence: CDR1 SEHNR, CDR2 FQNEAQ (reference sequence). This CDR3 is 14 amino acids long. V lost 5 bases to trimming and J lost 7 bases; unmatched junction nucleotides: 11. CDR3 protein: CASSKWDSPEEQYF. CDR3 DNA: TGTGCCAGCAGCAAATGGGACAGCCCCGAGGAGCAGTACTTC.

There are many counts of this clonotype. This beta chain was picked up by a library intended for alpha chains and is off target, so its count carries little meaning. The gene calls are TRBV28 and TRBJ2-7; TRBD1 matches at 10 bases. The ends lost 6 bases at V and 2 bases at J; junction bases unmatched: 10. The germline V gene encodes CDR1 MDHEN and CDR2 SYDVKM. The length of the CDR3 is 16 residues. The CDR3 DNA sequence: TGTGCCAGCAGCCCCCACAGAGGGACAGGGGCCTACGAGCAGTACTTC. Its protein product is CASSPHRGTGAYEQYF. Based on the CDR3 plus reference TRBV28 and TRBJ2-7, the full variable domain is DVKVTQSSRYLVKRTGEKVFLECVQDMDHENMFWYRQDPGLGLRLIYFSYDVKMKEKGDIPEGYSVSREKKERFSLILESASTNQTSMYLCASSPHRGTGAYEQYFGPGTRLTVT.

In this sample, this clonotype turned up many times. A library made for alpha chains picked up this beta chain off target, so its size means little. The chain is built from TRBV5-1 and TRBJ1-1; D uncertain. Germline CDR1 and CDR2: SGHRS and YFSETQ. Trimming left V 8 bases short and J 2 bases short, with 16 bases between. The CDR3 runs to 14 residues. Written as DNA, the CDR3 is TGCGCCAGTAACGGAGGGAGAGGAAACACTGAAGCTTTCTTT. Its translation: CASNGGRGNTEAFF. Full variable domain (outside the CDR3, taken from reference TRBV5-1 and TRBJ1-1): KAGVTQTPRYLIKTRGQQVTLSCSPISGHRSVSWYQQTPGQGLQFLFEYFSETQRNKGNFPGRFSGRQFSNSRSEMNVSTLELGDSALYLCASNGGRGNTEAFFGQGTRLTVV.

This clonotype was counted many times. The library was built for alpha chains, so this beta chain is an off-target read and its size means little. The rearrangement joins TRBV3-1 to TRBJ2-4; TRBD1 matches 7 bases. The CDR3 runs 16 residues. From germline, CDR1 is LGHDT and CDR2 YNNKEL (reference sequence). V gave up 0 bases and J gave up 0 bases; unmatched junction bases: 2. The CDR3 region is CASSQEGGRAKNIQYF. CDR3 sequence (DNA): TGTGCCAGCAGCCAAGAAGGGGGCAGAGCCAAAAACATTCAGTACTTC.

This clonotype was counted many times. For a library built for alpha chains, this beta chain is a stray read; little rests on its size. This rearrangement joins TRBV28 to TRBJ2-5; a weak D match, TRBD2 (6 bases). V was cut by 3 bases and J by 2 bases, with 13 bases left in between. Germline values: CDR1 MDHEN, CDR2 SYDVKM. CDR3 size: 15 residues. The chain's CDR3 is CASSFLGSGQETQYF. As DNA, the CDR3 is TGTGCCAGCAGTTTTCTGGGCAGCGGGCAAGAGACCCAGTACTTC.

Many counts were recorded for this clonotype. This beta chain turned up in a library designed for alpha chains; as an off-target read, its abundance says little. CDR3 nucleotides: TGCAGTGCTAGAGAACTCGGGAGAACCTCCTACGAGCAGTACTTC. Amino acids: CSARELGRTSYEQYF. This chain uses TRBV20-1 with TRBJ2-7, with D perhaps TRBD2 (6 bases). V dropped 0 bases and J dropped 0 bases, with 12 bases sitting between them. This CDR3 has 15 amino acids. The V gene's germline CDR1 is DFQATT and CDR2 SNEGSKA (reference sequence).

This clonotype has at least ten counts. This beta chain turned up in a library designed for alpha chains; as an off-target read, its abundance says little. The CDR3 region is CASSQERLAGVEQYF. CDR3 sequence (DNA): TGCGCCAGCAGCCAAGAAAGACTAGCGGGAGTCGAGCAGTACTTC. V and J are TRBV4-3 and TRBJ2-7; 12 nucleotides match TRBD2. The CDR3 is made up of 15 amino acids. With 0 bases clipped from V and 6 bases from J, the junction kept 3 bases outside the gene matches. The germline CDR1 and CDR2 sequences are LGHNA and YSLEER.

This clonotype counts as medium-sized. Little can be read into the size of this beta chain, an off-target read in a library designed for alpha chains. This chain connects TRBV18 to TRBJ2-3; 7 bases agree with TRBD1. Germline CDR1 KGHSH, CDR2 LQKENI. This CDR3 region has 14 residues. V was pared by 6 bases and J by 2 bases, with 5 bases of the junction left unmatched. The CDR3 region is CASSRDSNTDTQYF. The CDR3 DNA is TGTGCCAGCTCGAGGGACAGTAACACAGATACGCAGTATTTT.

A remark on this clonotype: This beta chain came through as a stray read in a library set up for alpha chains, and its size says little. This chain joins TRBV7-9 and TRBJ2-5; D remains ambiguous. CDR1 is SEHNR and CDR2 is FQNEAQ in the germline V gene (reference sequence). The CDR3 runs to 14 residues. V shed 1 base and J shed 1 base, with 7 bases lying between them. This CDR3 reads CASSLGSLQETQYF. Here the CDR3 DNA reads TGTGCCAGCAGCTTAGGATCACTCCAAGAGACCCAGTACTTC.

This clonotype was counted at least ten times. A library prepared for alpha chains yielded this beta chain as an off-target read; its size is of little meaning. The rearrangement links TRBV7-6 to TRBJ2-2; D ambiguous. Germline assignment: CDR1 SGHVS and CDR2 FNYEAQ. The CDR3 spans 13 residues. The germline V and J ends were trimmed by 7 bases and 7 bases, with 13 bases remaining between them. The CDR3 loop reads CASTRQKGGELFF. The CDR3 nucleotides read TGTGCCAGCACCCGTCAAAAGGGCGGGGAGCTGTTTTTT.

This clonotype was observed many times. This beta chain is a stray read from a library made for alpha chains; its abundance is not meaningful. The V call is TRBV2, the J call TRBJ2-7; no definite D call. The CDR3 has 13 residues. Per the germline V gene, CDR1 is SNHLY and CDR2 is FYNNEI. The V gene lost 2 bases and the J gene lost 4 bases, with 9 bases spanning the gap. The CDR3 region is CASSEWQKYEQYF. In nucleotides, the CDR3 is TGTGCCAGCAGTGAATGGCAGAAGTACGAGCAGTACTTC.

Remarks on this clonotype: This beta chain is an unintended read in a library built for alpha chains; its size means little. The chain carries TRBV27 and TRBJ2-3; no reliable D call. The germline V gene has CDR1 MNHEY and CDR2 SMNVEV (reference sequence). V lost 3 bases, J lost 5 bases, and 3 bases lay in between. The CDR3 is made up of 11 amino acids. The CDR3 region is CASSFQDTQYF. Here the CDR3 DNA reads TGTGCCAGCAGTTTTCAAGATACGCAGTATTTT.

The sample holds many counts of this clonotype. This beta chain came through as a stray read in a library set up for alpha chains, and its size says little. The CDR3 loop reads CASSPGQGKQYF. The CDR3 nucleotides are TGTGCCAGCAGCCCAGGACAGGGCAAGCAGTACTTC. The rearrangement uses TRBV11-3 and TRBJ2-7; 8 nucleotides match TRBD1. The germline V gene has CDR1 SGHNT and CDR2 YENEEA. The CDR3 spans 12 residues. The V and J ends lost 5 bases and 8 bases, in that order; junction bases with no gene match: 5.

By sample share, this clonotype is medium-sized. This beta chain is off target for a library built for alpha chains, so its abundance means little. This chain joins TRBV10-3 and TRBJ2-7; D is possibly TRBD1 (6 bases). In germline, CDR1 is ENHRY, CDR2 SYGVKD. The CDR3 consists of 14 residues. The ends were cut back, 6 bases at V and 0 bases at J, with 12 bases in the middle. The CDR3 region is CAISGQPSSYEQYF. The CDR3 DNA reads as TGTGCCATCAGCGGACAGCCCAGCTCCTACGAGCAGTACTTC.

Relative to its sample, this clonotype is medium-sized (0.01 to 0.1%). The size of this beta chain means little, since it is a stray read in a library made for alpha chains. The genes are TRBV28 and TRBJ2-1; the D is unclear. The CDR3 consists of 11 residues. Germline CDR1 MDHEN, CDR2 SYDVKM. V was shortened by 4 bases and J by 3 bases, with 1 base between the two germline ends. The CDR3 DNA is TGTGCCAGCAGTTACTACAATGAGCAGTTCTTC. It is translated as CASSYYNEQFF.

This clonotype came up many times. This beta chain came through as a stray read in a library set up for alpha chains, and its size says little. The V and J genes are TRBV13 and TRBJ1-4; 9 nucleotides agree with TRBD1. The trim removed 6 bases at V and 8 bases at J, leaving 10 bases unmatched. CDR3 length: 15 amino acids. Germline CDR1 is PRHDT and CDR2 is FYEKMQ (reference sequence). For the CDR3, the DNA is TGTGCCAGCAGAAACGGGGACAGGGCTCGGGAAAAACTGTTTTTT. Residues: CASRNGDRAREKLFF.

By share, this clonotype ranks as medium-sized. Within a library made for alpha chains, this beta chain is off target, and its count is uninformative. The CDR3 protein is CASSLGTSYNEQFF. The CDR3 coding sequence is TGTGCCAGCAGCTTAGGCACCTCCTACAATGAGCAGTTCTTC. The chain uses TRBV7-8 and TRBJ2-1; no definite D call. The CDR3 consists of 14 residues. Germline V CDR1 and CDR2: SGHVS, FQNEAQ. The V end lost 1 base, the J end lost 0 bases, and 4 bases lay between the germline ends.

There are many counts of this clonotype. This beta chain is an off-target read within a library intended for alpha chains, so its frequency means little. CDR3 sequence (DNA): TGCAGTGCTAGAGACGCGGGACTAGCGGGAGGGCTAGATACGCAGTATTTT. Its translation: CSARDAGLAGGLDTQYF. V is TRBV20-1 and J is TRBJ2-3; TRBD2 aligns across 16 bases. Germline CDR1 and CDR2: DFQATT and SNEGSKA (reference sequence). Trimming at V came to 0 bases and at J to 5 bases, leaving 5 bases not matched to a gene. The CDR3 has 17 amino acids.

By sample share, this clonotype is medium-sized. This beta chain is a stray sequence in a library constructed for alpha chains; its clone size is not meaningful. The chain is built from TRBV29-1 and TRBJ2-3; D unresolved. CDR1 and CDR2 from the germline V gene are SQVTM and ANQGSEA. The CDR3 runs 15 residues. Trimming took off 1 base at V and 1 base at J, with 12 bases between the two ends. CDR3 sequence: CSVEVAPRRTDTQYF. The CDR3 DNA follows: TGCAGCGTTGAAGTGGCTCCTCGACGCACAGATACGCAGTATTTT.